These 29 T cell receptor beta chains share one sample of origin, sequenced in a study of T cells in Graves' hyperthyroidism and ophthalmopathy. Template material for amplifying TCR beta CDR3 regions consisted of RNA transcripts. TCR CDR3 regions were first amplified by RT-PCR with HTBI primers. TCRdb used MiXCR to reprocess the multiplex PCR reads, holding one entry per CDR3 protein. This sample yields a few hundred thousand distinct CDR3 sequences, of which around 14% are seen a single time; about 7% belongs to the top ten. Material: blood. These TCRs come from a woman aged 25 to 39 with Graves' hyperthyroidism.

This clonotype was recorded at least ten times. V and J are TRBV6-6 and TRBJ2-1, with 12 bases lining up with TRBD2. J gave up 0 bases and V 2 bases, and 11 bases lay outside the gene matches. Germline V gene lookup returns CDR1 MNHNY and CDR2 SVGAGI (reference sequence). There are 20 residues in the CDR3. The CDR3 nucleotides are TGTGCCAGCAGTTACCTTGGGACTAGCGGGCCCGCACGCTCCTACAATGAGCAGTTCTTC. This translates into CASSYLGTSGPARSYNEQFF.

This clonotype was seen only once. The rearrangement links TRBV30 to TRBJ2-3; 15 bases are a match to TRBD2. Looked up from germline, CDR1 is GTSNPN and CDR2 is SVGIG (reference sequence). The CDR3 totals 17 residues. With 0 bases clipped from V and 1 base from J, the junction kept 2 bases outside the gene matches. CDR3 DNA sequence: TGTGCCTGGAGTGTAGGACTAGCGGGAGGGGGCACAGATACGCAGTATTTT. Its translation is CAWSVGLAGGGTDTQYF.

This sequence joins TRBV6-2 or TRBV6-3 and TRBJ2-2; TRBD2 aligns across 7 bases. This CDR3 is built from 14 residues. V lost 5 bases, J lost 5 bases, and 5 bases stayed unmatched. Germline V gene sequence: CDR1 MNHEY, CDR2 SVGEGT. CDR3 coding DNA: TGTGCCAGCAGTGGACTAGGGGCGACCGGGGAGCTGTTTTTT. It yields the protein CASSGLGATGELFF.

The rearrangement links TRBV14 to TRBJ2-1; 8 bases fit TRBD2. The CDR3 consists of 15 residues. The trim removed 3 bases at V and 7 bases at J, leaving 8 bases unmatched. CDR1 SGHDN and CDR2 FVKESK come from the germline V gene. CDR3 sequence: CASSQSGGTRNEQFF. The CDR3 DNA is TGTGCCAGCAGCCAGTCGGGGGGGACGAGGAATGAGCAGTTCTTC.

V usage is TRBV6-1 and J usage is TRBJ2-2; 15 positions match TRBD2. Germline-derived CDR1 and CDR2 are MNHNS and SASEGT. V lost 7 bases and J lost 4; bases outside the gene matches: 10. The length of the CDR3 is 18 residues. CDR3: CASNPGTSGRMGTGELFF. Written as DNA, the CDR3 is TGTGCCAGCAACCCCGGGACTAGCGGGAGGATGGGCACCGGGGAGCTGTTTTTT.

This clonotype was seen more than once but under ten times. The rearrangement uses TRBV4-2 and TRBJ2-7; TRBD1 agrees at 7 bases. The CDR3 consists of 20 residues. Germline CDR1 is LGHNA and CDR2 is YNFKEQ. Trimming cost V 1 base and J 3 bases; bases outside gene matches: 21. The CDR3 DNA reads TGTGCCAGCAGCCAAGGGCGGTGGGGACAGACAATTTCTGACTACTACGAGCAGTACTTC. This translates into CASSQGRWGQTISDYYEQYF.

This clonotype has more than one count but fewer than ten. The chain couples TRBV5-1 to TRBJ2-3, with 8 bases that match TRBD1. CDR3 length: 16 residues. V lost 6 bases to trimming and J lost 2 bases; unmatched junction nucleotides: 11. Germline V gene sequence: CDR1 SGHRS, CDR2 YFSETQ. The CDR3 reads CASTERQGSVTDTQYF. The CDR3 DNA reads TGCGCCAGCACCGAACGACAGGGGTCTGTCACAGATACGCAGTATTTT.

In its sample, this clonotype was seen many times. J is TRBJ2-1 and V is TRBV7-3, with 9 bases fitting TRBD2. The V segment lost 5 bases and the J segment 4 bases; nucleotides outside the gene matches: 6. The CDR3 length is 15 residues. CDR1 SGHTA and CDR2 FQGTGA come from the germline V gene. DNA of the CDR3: TGTGCCAGCAGCGCCTTAGCGGGAGATTACAATGAGCAGTTCTTC. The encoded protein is CASSALAGDYNEQFF.

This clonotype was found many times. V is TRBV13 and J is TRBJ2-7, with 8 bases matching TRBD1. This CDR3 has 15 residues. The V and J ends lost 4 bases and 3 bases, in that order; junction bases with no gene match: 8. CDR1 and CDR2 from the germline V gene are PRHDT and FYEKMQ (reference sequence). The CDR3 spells CASSSFLTGVYEQYF. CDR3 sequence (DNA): TGTGCCAGCAGCTCCTTCCTGACAGGGGTCTACGAGCAGTACTTC.

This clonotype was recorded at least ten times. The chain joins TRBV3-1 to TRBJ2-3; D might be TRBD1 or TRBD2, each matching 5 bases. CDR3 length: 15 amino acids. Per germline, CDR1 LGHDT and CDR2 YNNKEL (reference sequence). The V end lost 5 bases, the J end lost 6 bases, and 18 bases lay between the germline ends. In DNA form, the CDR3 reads TGTGCCAGCAGCTACCCGGGACCGATTCGTGATACGCAGTATTTT. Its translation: CASSYPGPIRDTQYF.

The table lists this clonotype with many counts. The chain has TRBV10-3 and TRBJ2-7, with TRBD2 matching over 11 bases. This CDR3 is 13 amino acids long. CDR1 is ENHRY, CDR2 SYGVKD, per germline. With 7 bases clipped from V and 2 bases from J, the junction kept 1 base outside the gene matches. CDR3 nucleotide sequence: TGTGCCATCAAGACTAGCGGGGCCTACGAGCAGTACTTC. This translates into CAIKTSGAYEQYF.

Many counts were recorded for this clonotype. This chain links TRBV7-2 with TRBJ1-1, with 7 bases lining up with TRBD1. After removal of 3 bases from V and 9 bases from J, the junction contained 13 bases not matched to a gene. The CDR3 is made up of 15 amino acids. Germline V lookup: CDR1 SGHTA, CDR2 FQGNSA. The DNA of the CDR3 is TGTGCCAGCAGCTTGGGGCGACAGGGTGGCCGGCAAGCTTTCTTT. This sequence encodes CASSLGRQGGRQAFF.

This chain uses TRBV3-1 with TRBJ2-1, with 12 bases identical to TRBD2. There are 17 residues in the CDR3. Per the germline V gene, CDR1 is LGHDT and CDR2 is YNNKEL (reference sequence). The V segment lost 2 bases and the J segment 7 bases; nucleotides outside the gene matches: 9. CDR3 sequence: CASSQQRLAGVVNEQFF. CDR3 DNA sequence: TGTGCCAGCAGCCAACAGCGACTAGCGGGAGTGGTAAATGAGCAGTTCTTC.

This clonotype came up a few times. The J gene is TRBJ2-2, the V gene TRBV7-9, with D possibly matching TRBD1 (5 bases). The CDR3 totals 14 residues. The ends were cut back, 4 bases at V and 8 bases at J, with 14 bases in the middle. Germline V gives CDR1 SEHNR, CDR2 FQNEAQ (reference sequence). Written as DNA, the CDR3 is TGTGCCAGCAGCTCGGACACCCGGGCTGGGGAGCTGTTTTTT. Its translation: CASSSDTRAGELFF.

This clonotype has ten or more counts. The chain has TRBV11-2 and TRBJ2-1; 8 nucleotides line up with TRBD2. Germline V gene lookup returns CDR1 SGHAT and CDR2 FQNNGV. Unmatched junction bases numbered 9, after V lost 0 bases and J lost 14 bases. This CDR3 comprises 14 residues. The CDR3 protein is CASSLDSASGPKFF. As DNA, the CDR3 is TGTGCCAGCAGCTTAGACAGCGCTAGCGGGCCCAAGTTCTTC.

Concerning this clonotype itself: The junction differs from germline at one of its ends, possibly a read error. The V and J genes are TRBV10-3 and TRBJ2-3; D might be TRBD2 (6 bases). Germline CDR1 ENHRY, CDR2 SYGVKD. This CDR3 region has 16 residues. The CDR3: CATSEPLAPSTDTQYF. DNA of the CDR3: TGTGCCACCAGTGAGCCCCTAGCGCCTAGCACAGATACGCAGTATTTT.

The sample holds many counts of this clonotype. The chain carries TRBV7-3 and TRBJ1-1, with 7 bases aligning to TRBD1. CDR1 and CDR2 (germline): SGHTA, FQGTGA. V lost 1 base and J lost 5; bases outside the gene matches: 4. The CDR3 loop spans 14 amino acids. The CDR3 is CASSLSDRATEAFF. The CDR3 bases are TGTGCCAGCAGCTTAAGCGACAGGGCAACTGAAGCTTTCTTT.

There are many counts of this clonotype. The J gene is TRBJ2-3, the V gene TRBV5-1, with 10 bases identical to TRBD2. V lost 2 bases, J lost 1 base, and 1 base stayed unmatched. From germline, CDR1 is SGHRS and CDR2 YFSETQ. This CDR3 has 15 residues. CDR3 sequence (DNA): TGCGCCAGCAGCTTCGGGACTAGCGGCACAGATACGCAGTATTTT. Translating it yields CASSFGTSGTDTQYF.

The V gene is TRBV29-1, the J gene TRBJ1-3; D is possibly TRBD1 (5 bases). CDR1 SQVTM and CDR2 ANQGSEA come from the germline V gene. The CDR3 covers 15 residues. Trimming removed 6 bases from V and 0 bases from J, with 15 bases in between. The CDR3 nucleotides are TGCAGCGTGCAGGCCGGGACGGTCTCTGGAAACACCATATATTTT. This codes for CSVQAGTVSGNTIYF.

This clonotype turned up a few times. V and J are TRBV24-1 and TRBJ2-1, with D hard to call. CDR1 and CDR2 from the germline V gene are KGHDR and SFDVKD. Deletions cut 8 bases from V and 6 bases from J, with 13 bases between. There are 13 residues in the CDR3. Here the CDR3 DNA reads TGTGCCACCACCGCCGACAACTCCAATGAGCAGTTCTTC. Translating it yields CATTADNSNEQFF.

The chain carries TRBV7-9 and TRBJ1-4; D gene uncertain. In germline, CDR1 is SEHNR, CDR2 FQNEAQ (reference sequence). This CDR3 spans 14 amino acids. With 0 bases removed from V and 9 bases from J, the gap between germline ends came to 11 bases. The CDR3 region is CASSLAAAGKKLFF. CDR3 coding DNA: TGTGCCAGCAGCTTAGCCGCCGCAGGCAAAAAACTGTTTTTT.

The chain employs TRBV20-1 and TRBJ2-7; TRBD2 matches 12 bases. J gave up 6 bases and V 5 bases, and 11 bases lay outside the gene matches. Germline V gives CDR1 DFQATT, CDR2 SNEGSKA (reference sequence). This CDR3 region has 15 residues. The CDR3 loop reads CSADQTSGSHFEQYF. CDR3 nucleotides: TGCAGTGCTGACCAGACTAGCGGGAGTCATTTCGAGCAGTACTTC.

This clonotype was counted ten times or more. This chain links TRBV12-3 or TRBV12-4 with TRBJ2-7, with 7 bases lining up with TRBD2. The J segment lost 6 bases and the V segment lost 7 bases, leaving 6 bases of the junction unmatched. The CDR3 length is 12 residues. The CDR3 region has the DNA TGTGCCAGCACCGGGGGGTACGGCGAGCAGTACTTC. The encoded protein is CASTGGYGEQYF.

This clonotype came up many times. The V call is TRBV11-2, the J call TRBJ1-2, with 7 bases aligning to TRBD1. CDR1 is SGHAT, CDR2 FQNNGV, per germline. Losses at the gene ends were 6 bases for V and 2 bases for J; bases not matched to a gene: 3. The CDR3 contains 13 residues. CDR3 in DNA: TGTGCCAGCAGACTGACAGGGAACTATGGCTACACCTTC. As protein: CASRLTGNYGYTF.

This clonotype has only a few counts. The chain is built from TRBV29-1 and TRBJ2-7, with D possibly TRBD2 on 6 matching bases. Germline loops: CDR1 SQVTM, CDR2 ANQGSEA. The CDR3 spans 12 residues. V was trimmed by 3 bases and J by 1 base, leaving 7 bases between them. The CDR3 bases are TGCAGCGTTGACAGCGGGTCCTACGAGCAGTACTTC. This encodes CSVDSGSYEQYF.

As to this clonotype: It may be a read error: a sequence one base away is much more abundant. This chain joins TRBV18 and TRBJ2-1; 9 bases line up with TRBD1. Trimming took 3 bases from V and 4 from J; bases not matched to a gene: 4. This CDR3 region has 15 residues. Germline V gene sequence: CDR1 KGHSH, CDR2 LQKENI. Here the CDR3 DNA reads TGTGCCAGCTCACCGTGGACAGGGGTTTACAATGAGCAGTTCTTC. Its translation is CASSPWTGVYNEQFF.

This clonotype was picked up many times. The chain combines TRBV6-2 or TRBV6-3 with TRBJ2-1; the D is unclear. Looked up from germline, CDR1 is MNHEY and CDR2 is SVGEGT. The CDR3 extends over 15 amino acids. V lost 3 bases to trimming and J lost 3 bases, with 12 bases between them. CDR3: CASSYHDGDYNEQFF. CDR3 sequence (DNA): TGTGCCAGCAGTTATCACGACGGAGACTACAATGAGCAGTTCTTC.

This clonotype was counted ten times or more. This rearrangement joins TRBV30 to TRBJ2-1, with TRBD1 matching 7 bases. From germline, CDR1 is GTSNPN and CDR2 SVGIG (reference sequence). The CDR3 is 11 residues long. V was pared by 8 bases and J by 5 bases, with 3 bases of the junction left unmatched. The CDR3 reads CAGTENNEQFF. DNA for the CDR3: TGTGCCGGGACAGAGAACAATGAGCAGTTCTTC.

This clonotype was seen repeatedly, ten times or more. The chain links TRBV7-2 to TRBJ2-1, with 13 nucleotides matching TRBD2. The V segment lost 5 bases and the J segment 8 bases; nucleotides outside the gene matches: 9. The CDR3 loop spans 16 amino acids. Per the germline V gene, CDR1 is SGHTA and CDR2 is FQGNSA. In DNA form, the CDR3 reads TGTGCCAGCAGCCCGATGGGACTAGCGGGAAGGGATGAGCAGTTCTTC. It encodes CASSPMGLAGRDEQFF.